The next 4 T cell receptor beta chains were all read from a single sample in a study of T cell changes during pregnancy in multiple sclerosis (dated by TCRdb to between 2018 and 2020). Library preparation was by the immunoSEQ multiplex PCR assay. The table comes from immuneACCESS by way of TCRdb, which keeps in-frame sequences with V and J called. Part of the clones is missing from these tables; in studies checked, under half for an unresolved V gene and the rest for unknown reasons. A total of roughly 34,000 clones appear in this sample, roughly 88% of them only once. Of the sample, 4% to 5% falls within the top ten clones. Sample: peripheral blood, taken in the second trimester of pregnancy. Every receptor here comes from a female donor in good health, enrolled as a control in a pregnancy study.

In DNA, the CDR3 is TGTGCCAGTGGGGGGGGAGGGGTTTTCTACGAGCAGTACTTC. Residues: CASGGGGVFYEQYF. The chain combines TRBV10-3 with TRBJ2-7; 7 nucleotides align to TRBD2. Germline assignment: CDR1 ENHRY and CDR2 SYGVKD. V was pared by 10 bases and J by 3 bases, with 12 bases of the junction left unmatched. The length of the CDR3 is 14 residues.

The V gene is TRBV5-4, the J gene TRBJ1-6; unclear D gene. CDR1 is SGHNT and CDR2 is YYREEE in the germline V gene (reference sequence). The CDR3 spans 12 residues. Trimming took 2 bases from V and 10 from J, leaving 7 bases between them. This chain's CDR3 is CASSFFQSPLHF. The CDR3 DNA sequence: TGTGCCAGCAGCTTCTTTCAGTCACCCCTCCACTTT.

The chain combines TRBV4-2 with TRBJ2-5; 14 nucleotides match TRBD2. The germline CDR1 and CDR2 sequences are LGHNA and YNFKEQ. The V gene end was trimmed by 0 bases and the J gene end by 4 bases; junction bases not matched to a gene: 10. CDR3 size: 19 residues. The CDR3 DNA reads as TGTGCCAGCAGCCAAGAGGAACCGGGACTAGCGGGAGTGGGAGAGACCCAGTACTTC. Its protein is CASSQEEPGLAGVGETQYF.

This clone has only a few counts. This chain connects TRBV5-4 to TRBJ2-2; 11 nucleotides match TRBD1. The germline gives CDR1 SGHNT, CDR2 YYREEE (reference sequence). CDR3 size: 17 residues. With 3 bases clipped from V and 4 bases from J, the junction kept 8 bases outside the gene matches. This chain's CDR3 is CASSSEPDRGRTGELFF. CDR3 nucleotide sequence: TGTGCCAGCAGCTCCGAACCGGACAGGGGGCGCACCGGGGAGCTGTTTTTT.